Listed here are 25 T cell receptor beta chains from one sample, sequenced in a study of shared clonotypes between healthy human individuals (TCRdb year 2020). Libraries were constructed by the immunoSEQ multiplex PCR assay. Drawn from immuneACCESS, this table holds only the in-frame rearrangements with V and J called that TCRdb kept. Clones are partly lost; checked studies trace under half to an unresolved V gene and leave the rest unexplained. The sample data list roughly 500,000 clones, and approximately 79% of these were observed just once. The ten largest clonotypes hold under 15% of the sample. The sequenced sample was PBMCs. These receptors came from a woman aged 40 to 50 in good health. Some clones in this sample may be carry-over from other donors' samples.

This clone was detected only once. The V call is TRBV5-1, the J call TRBJ2-7; 9 bases match TRBD1. With 4 bases clipped from V and 13 bases from J, the junction kept 15 bases outside the gene matches. CDR3 length: 14 amino acids. The germline V gene encodes CDR1 SGHRS and CDR2 YFSETQ. CDR3 loop: CASSIGQGSLEGYF. The DNA for the CDR3 is TGCGCCAGCAGCATTGGACAGGGGAGCCTGGAAGGCTACTTC.

The CDR3 sequence is CASSYAGVGTGELFF. DNA for the CDR3: TGTGCCAGCAGTTACGCGGGAGTTGGTACCGGGGAGCTGTTTTTT. The rearrangement uses TRBV6-6 and TRBJ2-2; 7 bases are shared with TRBD2. The CDR3 has 15 residues. CDR1 is MNHNY, CDR2 SVGAGI, per germline (reference sequence). The junction had 5 bases not matched to a gene; V was cut back by 2 bases and J by 5 bases.

CDR3 nucleotides: TGTGCCAGCAGCGCCGGGACTAGCGTTCGGGGTGAGCAGTTCTTC. Its translation: CASSAGTSVRGEQFF. The chain is built from TRBV7-9 and TRBJ2-1, with TRBD2 matching over 10 bases. V was clipped by 5 bases and J by 9 bases; unmatched bases: 10. Germline loops: CDR1 SEHNR, CDR2 FQNEAQ (reference sequence). This CDR3 is 15 amino acids long.

CDR3: CASSLGAGSPWEQYF. The CDR3 DNA follows: TGTGCCAGCAGCTTAGGGGCAGGTAGCCCCTGGGAGCAGTACTTC. This chain uses TRBV11-3 with TRBJ2-7, with D hard to call. CDR3 length: 15 residues. The germline CDR1 and CDR2 sequences are SGHNT and YENEEA. V lost 1 base and J 7 bases, leaving 17 bases between the germline ends. Based on the CDR3 plus reference TRBV11-3 and TRBJ2-7, the full variable domain is EAGVVQSPRYKIIEKKQPVAFWCNPISGHNTLYWYLQNLGQGPELLIRYENEEAVDDSQLPKDRFSAERLKGVDSTLKIQPAELGDSAVYLCASSLGAGSPWEQYFGPGTRLTVT.

This clone appeared a single time. The gene calls are TRBV7-8 and TRBJ2-2; D ambiguous. The germline gives CDR1 SGHVS, CDR2 FQNEAQ. Trimming cost V 6 bases and J 4 bases, with 6 bases left between them. The CDR3 contains 12 residues. Here the CDR3 reads CASSLPTGELFF. DNA of the CDR3: TGTGCCAGCAGTCTACCCACCGGGGAGCTGTTTTTT.

Remarks on this clone: Other DNA sequences in this specimen translate into the identical CDR3. CDR3 in amino acids: CSVEGQGDEQYF. In nucleotides, the CDR3 is TGCAGCGTTGAAGGACAGGGGGACGAGCAGTACTTC. V usage is TRBV29-1 and J usage is TRBJ2-7, with 9 bases lining up with TRBD1. V lost 1 base, J lost 5 bases, and 0 bases stayed unmatched. CDR3 size: 12 residues. Germline values: CDR1 SQVTM, CDR2 ANQGSEA.

The chain uses TRBV7-2 and TRBJ2-1, with TRBD2 matching over 8 bases. Losses at the gene ends were 1 base for V and 7 bases for J; bases not matched to a gene: 9. Germline CDR1 and CDR2: SGHTA and FQGNSA. The CDR3 is 16 amino acids. CDR3 loop: CASSLGTSGNQNEQFF. DNA of the CDR3: TGTGCCAGCAGCTTAGGCACTAGCGGAAATCAAAATGAGCAGTTCTTC.

This chain uses TRBV7-2 with TRBJ1-5; D may be TRBD1 (5 bases). Germline V gene sequence: CDR1 SGHTA, CDR2 FQGNSA. The CDR3 runs 12 residues. V shed 5 bases and J shed 6 bases, with 8 bases lying between them. CDR3 in amino acids: CASSLDSQPQHF. CDR3 nucleotide sequence: TGTGCCAGCAGCCTTGACAGTCAGCCCCAGCATTTT.

The V call is TRBV27, the J call TRBJ2-3, with TRBD2 matching over 7 bases. Losses at the gene ends were 3 bases for V and 2 bases for J; bases not matched to a gene: 5. CDR1 and CDR2 from the germline V gene are MNHEY and SMNVEV (reference sequence). The CDR3 covers 15 residues. CDR3 sequence (DNA): TGTGCCAGCAGTTTCGGTGGGAGGGCCACAGATACGCAGTATTTT. Its translation is CASSFGGRATDTQYF.

This clone came up a few times. The V and J genes are TRBV7-9 and TRBJ2-1, with a possible D match to TRBD1 (6 bases). The germline gives CDR1 SEHNR, CDR2 FQNEAQ (reference sequence). This CDR3 is 16 amino acids long. V lost 6 bases and J 3 bases, leaving 18 bases between the germline ends. The CDR3, as DNA: TGTGCCAGCAGTTGGATGGGCAGGGGTCTCTACAATGAGCAGTTCTTC. Encoded protein: CASSWMGRGLYNEQFF.

This clone was counted ten times or more. V is TRBV29-1 and J is TRBJ2-1, with D tentatively TRBD2 (5 bases). Trimming removed 2 bases from V and 7 bases from J, with 24 bases in between. Germline-derived CDR1 and CDR2 are SQVTM and ANQGSEA. This CDR3 has 17 amino acids. CDR3 protein: CSVESSGTMERNNEQFF. CDR3 nucleotide sequence: TGCAGCGTTGAAAGCTCAGGAACTATGGAGCGGAATAATGAGCAGTTCTTC.

CDR3 loop: CASSQGYGEKLFF. For the CDR3, the DNA is TGTGCCAGCAGCCAGGGGTATGGGGAAAAACTGTTTTTT. The chain links TRBV4-2 to TRBJ1-4; D not resolved. V was trimmed by 3 bases and J by 8 bases, leaving 10 bases between them. Germline CDR1 reads LGHNA; CDR2 reads YNFKEQ. The CDR3 covers 13 residues.

V is TRBV9 and J is TRBJ2-1; D gene unclear. Germline V gene sequence: CDR1 SGDLS, CDR2 YYNGEE. V was shortened by 6 bases and J by 2 bases, with 12 bases between the two germline ends. The CDR3 covers 14 residues. Here the CDR3 reads CASTLGLPYNEQFF. In DNA, the CDR3 is TGTGCCAGCACCCTAGGGTTGCCCTACAATGAGCAGTTCTTC.

The chain employs TRBV19 and TRBJ1-5; no clear D gene. Trimming removed 1 base from V and 1 base from J, with 5 bases in between. Germline V CDR1 and CDR2: LNHDA, SQIVND (reference sequence). The CDR3 covers 14 residues. CDR3 region: CASSIAQSNQPQHF. The CDR3 DNA sequence: TGTGCCAGTAGTATAGCACAGAGCAATCAGCCCCAGCATTTT.

The chain carries TRBV5-3 and TRBJ2-1, with 8 bases fitting TRBD2. TRBV5-3 carries the ORF label, with uncertain function. The CDR3 is 15 residues long. V lost 4 bases and J lost 5; bases outside the gene matches: 8. CDR3 DNA sequence: TGTGCCAGAAGCCGCCCTAGCGGGTGGCACAATGAGCAGTTCTTC. This translates into CARSRPSGWHNEQFF.

Concerning this clone: This clone may be a read error of a much larger clone one base away. The same CDR3 also results from other DNA sequences found in this sample. The V call is TRBV28, the J call TRBJ2-7; D unresolved. CDR3 length: 11 amino acids. Deletions cut 5 bases from V and 2 bases from J, with 4 bases between. Germline V gene lookup returns CDR1 MDHEN and CDR2 SYDVKM. CDR3 DNA sequence: TGTGCCAGCAGTCTAACCTACGAGCAGTACTTC. This sequence encodes CASSLTYEQYF. Variable domain in full (rest from reference TRBV28 and TRBJ2-7): DVKVTQSSRYLVKRTGEKVFLECVQDMDHENMFWYRQDPGLGLRLIYFSYDVKMKEKGDIPEGYSVSREKKERFSLILESASTNQTSMYLCASSLTYEQYFGPGTRLTVT.

This chain links TRBV28 with TRBJ2-7; 7 positions match TRBD2. The CDR3 contains 15 residues. Germline CDR1 reads MDHEN; CDR2 reads SYDVKM. The V and J ends lost 6 bases and 3 bases, in that order; junction bases with no gene match: 11. This CDR3 is CASSSPGLVLYEQYF. CDR3 DNA sequence: TGTGCCAGCAGCAGTCCAGGACTAGTCCTCTACGAGCAGTACTTC.

The chain combines TRBV25-1 with TRBJ2-3; 9 nucleotides agree with TRBD1. The V segment lost 1 base and the J segment 4 bases; nucleotides outside the gene matches: 6. The CDR3 length is 16 residues. Germline-derived CDR1 and CDR2 are MGHDK and SYGVNS. In nucleotides, the CDR3 is TGTGCCAGCAGTGAATTTAGGACAGGGGTCGCAGATACGCAGTATTTT. This sequence encodes CASSEFRTGVADTQYF.

In this sample, this clone turned up many times. The rearrangement links TRBV15 to TRBJ2-3; 8 bases match TRBD2. The germline V gene has CDR1 LNHNV and CDR2 YYDKDF (reference sequence). Trimming removed 5 bases from V and 2 bases from J; junction bases left unmatched: 9. CDR3 length equals 16 residues. As DNA, the CDR3 is TGTGCCACCAGCGAGGGCACTAGCGGCCACACAGATACGCAGTATTTT. Protein: CATSEGTSGHTDTQYF.

In its sample, this clone was seen once. The chain uses TRBV11-2 and TRBJ2-1, with D unresolved. This CDR3 has 14 amino acids. Deletions cut 2 bases from V and 0 bases from J, with 5 bases between. Germline CDR1 is SGHAT and CDR2 is FQNNGV. The CDR3, as DNA: TGTGCCAGCAGCTTATACCTCTCCTACAATGAGCAGTTCTTC. Encoded protein: CASSLYLSYNEQFF.

The V gene is TRBV7-6, the J gene TRBJ2-1; 14 positions agree with TRBD2. With 3 bases clipped from V and 5 bases from J, the junction kept 9 bases outside the gene matches. CDR3 size: 18 residues. The germline V gene encodes CDR1 SGHVS and CDR2 FNYEAQ. CDR3 in amino acids: CASSFGTSGSWGNNEQFF. The CDR3 DNA sequence: TGTGCCAGCAGCTTCGGGACTAGCGGGAGTTGGGGCAACAATGAGCAGTTCTTC.

V gene TRBV28 combines with J gene TRBJ2-7; 7 bases agree with TRBD1. V gave up 3 bases and J gave up 7 bases; unmatched junction bases: 6. Looked up from germline, CDR1 is MDHEN and CDR2 is SYDVKM. The CDR3 has 13 residues. CDR3 protein: CASSLEQGIEQYF. DNA for the CDR3: TGTGCCAGCAGTTTGGAACAGGGGATAGAGCAGTACTTC. Full variable domain (outside the CDR3, taken from reference TRBV28 and TRBJ2-7): DVKVTQSSRYLVKRTGEKVFLECVQDMDHENMFWYRQDPGLGLRLIYFSYDVKMKEKGDIPEGYSVSREKKERFSLILESASTNQTSMYLCASSLEQGIEQYFGPGTRLTVT.

The chain has TRBV5-4 and TRBJ2-7, with D tentatively TRBD2 (5 bases). In germline, CDR1 is SGHNT, CDR2 YYREEE (reference sequence). The CDR3 totals 15 residues. Trimming removed 4 bases from V and 0 bases from J, with 14 bases in between. The CDR3 region has the DNA TGTGCCAGCAGCCGGTCGGGGAGCGGCTCCTACGAGCAGTACTTC. It codes for CASSRSGSGSYEQYF.

The chain carries TRBV7-9 and TRBJ1-1; 8 bases match TRBD1. V gave up 5 bases and J gave up 1 base; unmatched junction bases: 3. The CDR3 length is 14 residues. Germline CDR1 is SEHNR and CDR2 is FQNEAQ (reference sequence). The CDR3, as DNA: TGTGCCAGCAGCCGACAGGGGCCGAACACTGAAGCTTTCTTT. This sequence encodes CASSRQGPNTEAFF.

The V call is TRBV2, the J call TRBJ2-7; tentatively, D is TRBD2 (6 bases). Germline-derived CDR1 and CDR2 are SNHLY and FYNNEI. CDR3 length equals 15 residues. V lost 5 bases, J lost 4 bases, and 18 bases lay in between. The CDR3 here is CASSLRGLAQYEQYF. Written as DNA, the CDR3 is TGTGCCAGCAGTCTCCGCGGGCTAGCGCAATACGAGCAGTACTTC. Full variable domain (outside the CDR3, taken from reference TRBV2 and TRBJ2-7): EPEVTQTPSHQVTQMGQEVILRCVPISNHLYFYWYRQILGQKVEFLVSFYNNEISEKSEIFDDQFSVERPDGSNFTLKIRSTKLEDSAMYFCASSLRGLAQYEQYFGPGTRLTVT.